This T cell receptor beta chain was captured by sequencing in a study of T cell responses to AZD1222 COVID-19 vaccine. Broader study findings: CD4 TCRs covered the whole spike, strongest at regions 160-218 and 743-854. Without day 14 samples, only post-peak T cell repertoires were studied. A rise in Spike-specific TCR breadth and depth followed two AZD1222 doses. Possibly, clonal diversity was underestimated; donors were largely white British and included more females.

TCRdb's copy holds only in-frame clones and misses some; the assay was immunoSEQ multiplex PCR. The sample lists roughly 86,000 clones; 80% to 90% were seen once. This CDR3 spans 13 amino acids. In germline, CDR1 is SGHDT, CDR2 YYEEEE. V was shortened by 4 bases and J by 7 bases, with 11 bases between the two germline ends. A remark on this clone: As yet, its antigen is unknown.

The chain uses TRBV5-6 and TRBJ1-4; TRBD1 is a possible D gene (6 bases). Sequencing used peripheral blood, obtained on day 0 of AZD1222 vaccination. The sequence came from an adult in good health. The CDR3 spells CASSRGRAEKLFF. The CDR3, as DNA: TGTGCCAGCAGCCGGGGGCGTGCTGAAAAACTGTTTTTT. The full variable domain, in which reference TRBV5-6 and TRBJ1-4 provide the parts outside the CDR3, is DAGVTQSPTHLIKTRGQQVTLRCSPKSGHDTVSWYQQALGQGPQFIFQYYEEEERQRGNFPDRFSGHQFPNYSSELNVNALLLGDSALYLCASSRGRAEKLFFGSGTQLSVL.